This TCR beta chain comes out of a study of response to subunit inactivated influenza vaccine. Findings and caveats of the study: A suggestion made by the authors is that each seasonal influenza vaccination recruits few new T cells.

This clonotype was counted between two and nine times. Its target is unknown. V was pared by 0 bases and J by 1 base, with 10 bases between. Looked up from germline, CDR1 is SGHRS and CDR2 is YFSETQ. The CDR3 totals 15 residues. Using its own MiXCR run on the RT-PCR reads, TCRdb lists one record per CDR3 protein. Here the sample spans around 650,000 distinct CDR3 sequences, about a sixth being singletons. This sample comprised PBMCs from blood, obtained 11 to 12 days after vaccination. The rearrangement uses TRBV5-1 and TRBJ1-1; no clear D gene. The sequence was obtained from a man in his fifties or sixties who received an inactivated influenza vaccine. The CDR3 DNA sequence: TGCGCCAGCAGCTTGGCCGGGCGGGGGAACACTGAAGCTTTCTTT. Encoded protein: CASSLAGRGNTEAFF.